Shown below are 11 T cell receptor beta chains from a single sample sequenced in a study of Tregs in tolerant kidney transplant recipients. Assay: immunoSEQ multiplex PCR; the TCRdb copy retains only in-frame clones and omits some. The sample totals around 48,000 clones; its top ten clones hold 0.7% to 0.95%. The sample here was CD4+ T cells from blood, taken before the transplant. These receptors were collected from a human donor who received a combined kidney and bone marrow transplant.

For this clone: The read terminates 3 residues ahead of where the CDR3 ends, so the germline J gene completes it. The chain joins TRBV6-2 or TRBV6-3 to TRBJ2-7; 7 nucleotides match TRBD1. Trimming at V came to 2 bases and at J to 2 bases, leaving 6 bases not matched to a gene. Germline CDR1 reads MNHEY; CDR2 reads SVGEGT. The CDR3 contains 15 residues. CDR3 sequence: CASSYPLGQTYEQYF. Partial CDR3 DNA: TGTGCCAGCAGTTACCCTTTGGGACAGACCTACGAG.

The sequenced part of the CDR3 DNA is TGTGCCACCAGCAGAGATTCGACGGCGGCGGGCTATGGC. It is translated as CATSRDSTAAGYG. The full CDR3 is CATSRDSTAAGYGYTF. This chain uses TRBV15 with TRBJ1-2; no firm D call. The read finishes 3 residues shy of the CDR3 end, and the germline J gene is used to complete it. Germline CDR1 is LNHNV and CDR2 is YYDKDF (reference sequence). Between the trimmed V and J ends, which lost 0 bases and 4 bases, there was a span of 15 bases. This CDR3 contains 16 residues.

On this clone itself: The CDR3 is cut off 3 residues early in the read; its end comes from the germline J gene. This rearrangement joins TRBV5-1 to TRBJ2-7; 12 nucleotides align to TRBD2. CDR3 length equals 16 residues. V shed 3 bases and J 6 bases; nucleotides not matched to a gene: 10. Germline loops: CDR1 SGHRS, CDR2 YFSETQ. The sequenced part of the CDR3 DNA is TGCGCCAGCAGCTCGGGCGCTAGCGGGAGGGCCTCCGAG. Its protein is CASSSGASGRASE. The entire CDR3 is CASSSGASGRASEQYF.

Concerning this clone: The CDR3 is cut off 3 residues early in the read; its end comes from the germline J gene. The chain is built from TRBV5-1 and TRBJ2-5; TRBD2 aligns across 10 bases. V lost 5 bases and J lost 0; bases outside the gene matches: 4. This CDR3 spans 15 amino acids. Germline V lookup: CDR1 SGHRS, CDR2 YFSETQ. The sequenced part of the CDR3 DNA is TGCGCCAGCAGACTAGCGGGATTGTACCAAGAGACC. Translated, it gives CASRLAGLYQET. The entire CDR3 protein is CASRLAGLYQETQYF.

Regarding this clone: From the germline J gene comes the end of the CDR3, since the read stops 3 residues before it. The chain couples TRBV10-1 to TRBJ2-3; D is possibly TRBD1 (6 bases). The V and J ends lost 2 bases and 3 bases respectively, with 12 bases between them. The CDR3 loop spans 15 amino acids. CDR1 is WNHNN, CDR2 SYGVQD, per germline (reference sequence). The CDR3 here is CASSESRGGTDTQYF. Partial CDR3 DNA: TGCGCCAGCAGTGAGAGCAGGGGTGGGACAGATACG.

With respect to this clone: The read ends 3 residues before the CDR3 terminus; that terminus is restored from the germline J gene. The chain carries TRBV20-1 and TRBJ2-7, with 11 nucleotides matching TRBD2. The V gene end was trimmed by 7 bases and the J gene end by 4 bases; junction bases not matched to a gene: 9. The germline V gene encodes CDR1 DFQATT and CDR2 SNEGSKA (reference sequence). CDR3 length equals 14 residues. The CDR3 DNA, read in part, is TGCAGTGAAGTGGGACTAGCGGAGAGTTACGAG. It translates to CSEVGLAESYE. In full, the CDR3 reads CSEVGLAESYEQYF.

On this clone itself: The CDR3 is cut off 3 residues early in the read; its end comes from the germline J gene. V is TRBV7-3 and J is TRBJ2-5; 8 nucleotides align to TRBD1. CDR3 length: 15 amino acids. CDR1 SGHTA and CDR2 FQGTGA come from the germline V gene. V lost 2 bases to trimming and J lost 5 bases; unmatched junction nucleotides: 7. This CDR3 is CASSLGSGGRETQYF. Incomplete CDR3 DNA: TGTGCCAGCAGCTTAGGGTCAGGGGGCCGGGAGACC.

A note on this clone: The read finishes 3 residues shy of the CDR3 end, and the germline J gene is used to complete it. The chain uses TRBV19 and TRBJ1-3; D gene ambiguous. V was pared by 3 bases and J by 3 bases, with 3 bases between. The CDR3 loop spans 12 amino acids. Germline CDR1 reads LNHDA; CDR2 reads SQIVND (reference sequence). The covered CDR3 bases are TGTGCCAGTAGTATCAGTGGAAACACC. Amino acid sequence: CASSISGNT. The entire CDR3 reads CASSISGNTIYF. Complete variable domain (other parts from reference TRBV19 and TRBJ1-3): DGGITQSPKYLFRKEGQNVTLSCEQNLNHDAMYWYRQDPGQGLRLIYYSQIVNDFQKGDIAEGYSVSREKKESFPLTVTSAQKNPTAFYLCASSISGNTIYFGEGSWLTVV.

Worth noting for this clone: The read ends 3 residues before the CDR3 terminus; that terminus is restored from the germline J gene. V and J are TRBV19 and TRBJ1-2; D is unclear. Between the trimmed V and J ends, which lost 6 bases and 4 bases, there was a span of 12 bases. This CDR3 has 13 amino acids. Germline V gene lookup returns CDR1 LNHDA and CDR2 SQIVND (reference sequence). CDR3 residues: CASRSTELYGYTF. Incomplete CDR3 DNA: TGTGCCAGTAGGAGCACAGAACTCTATGGC.

For this clone: The read ends 3 residues before the CDR3 terminus; that terminus is restored from the germline J gene. The V gene is TRBV19, the J gene TRBJ2-2; weak D call: TRBD2 (5 bases). Trimming shortened V by 7 bases and J by 6 bases, and 15 bases separated the two germline ends. This CDR3 comprises 14 residues. From germline, CDR1 is LNHDA and CDR2 SQIVND (reference sequence). CDR3 in amino acids: CASITTSIPGELFF. The part of the CDR3 DNA that was read is TGTGCCAGTATCACAACTAGTATCCCCGGGGAG.

As concerns this clone: The CDR3 is cut off 3 residues early in the read; its end comes from the germline J gene. The chain recombines TRBV13 with TRBJ2-7, with TRBD1 identical over 10 bases. Looked up from germline, CDR1 is PRHDT and CDR2 is FYEKMQ (reference sequence). V lost 4 bases and J lost 4; bases outside the gene matches: 4. CDR3 size: 14 residues. The CDR3 reads CASSSRDRGYEQYF. CDR3 bases read: TGTGCCAGCAGCTCCCGGGACAGGGGTTACGAG.